This TCR beta chain was captured in a study of tumor-infiltrating lymphocytes in primary liver carcinoma. Whole-study findings and limits: Blood had a significantly lower top-250-clone fraction than tumors did (p = 0.039).

This CDR3 is built from 13 residues. Germline CDR1 and CDR2: MNHEY and SMNVEV (reference sequence). Trimming left V 3 bases short and J 4 bases short, with 10 bases between. Total RNA (around 500 ng) served as template for TCR beta cDNA synthesis primed by a constant-region primer. Library construction for TCR beta comprised three nested multiplex PCR rounds performed with slightly modified ARM-PCR. With TRBV1-TRBV30 forward primers and a C-beta reverse primer, the first two PCR rounds were run for nine to eleven cycles each. TCRdb reprocessed the multiplex PCR reads via MiXCR and lists one record per CDR3 protein. The sample includes tens of thousands of distinct CDR3 sequences, over 75% of them seen just once. As regards this clonotype: What it binds is unknown.

Joint extraction of RNA and DNA used roughly 18-34 mg of bulk tissue that was unsorted. Viable tumor cells exceeded 75% in all tumor samples. This clonotype was sampled from a man aged 40-55 years with primary liver carcinoma and hepatitis B virus infection. Sequenced sample: liver tumor tissue from sampling region 5. Subset described: tumor region T5, tumor centre. V usage is TRBV27 and J usage is TRBJ2-7; tentative D call: TRBD1 (6 bases). CDR3 protein: CASSLSGAYEQYF. CDR3 nucleotides: TGTGCCAGCAGTTTGTCAGGGGCTTACGAGCAGTACTTC.